This is a list of T cell receptor beta chains from one sample in a study of blood T cell repertoires in COVID-19. Clones were read by immunoSEQ multiplex PCR, and TCRdb kept only the in-frame ones, dropping some. This sample carries about 200,000 clones, around nine tenths of them seen once, and the ten largest clones take 1.5% to 2%. The specimen sequenced was peripheral blood. These receptors came from a man younger than 35 with active or convalescent COVID-19. Each CDR3 is given with its conserved first and last residue. The order of the fields is J gene, V gene, D gene, clone size, CDR3 DNA, CDR3 protein. D genes are given only for firm matches. Rows may omit the clone size; those that give it use once, few, many or a size class.

TRBJ2-5,TRBV5-4,NA,once,TGTGCCAGCAGCTTGGCACTCTCAGGGGCCCAAGAGACCCAGTACTTC,CASSLALSGAQETQYF
TRBJ2-7,TRBV30,TRBD2,NA,TGTGCCTGGAGGCGGACTAGCGCCTACGAGCAGTACTTC,CAWRRTSAYEQYF
TRBJ1-2,TRBV19,NA,NA,TGTGCCAGTACCGGGTTGGCTAACTATGGCTACACCTTC,CASTGLANYGYTF
TRBJ1-6,TRBV3-1/TRBV3-2,NA,NA,TGTGCCAGCAGCCCTTTCGGGGATTATAATTCACCCCTCCACTTT,CASSPFGDYNSPLHF
TRBJ2-7,TRBV5-1,TRBD1,few,TGCGCCAGCAGCGAGAGGACAGGCGGCGTCGGGCAGTACTTC,CASSERTGGVGQYF
TRBJ1-2,TRBV10-3,NA,NA,TGTGCCATCAGTGAAGCGTTCGACTATGGCTACACCTTC,CAISEAFDYGYTF
TRBJ2-2,TRBV4-2,TRBD1,NA,TGTGCCAGCAGCCAAGTAAAGGGGGCGCTGGACACCGGGGAGCTGTTTTTT,CASSQVKGALDTGELFF
TRBJ1-5,TRBV30,NA,NA,TGTGCCTGGAGTGAGGGCAGGGATCAGCCCCAGCATTTT,CAWSEGRDQPQHF
TRBJ1-2,TRBV7-9,NA,NA,TGTGCCAGCAGCTTAGGGATAACAGGGAATAACTATGGCTACACCTTC,CASSLGITGNNYGYTF
TRBJ2-3,TRBV11-2,TRBD1,NA,TGTGCCAGCACCCGGGACAGGGGGTCCGATACGCAGTATTTT,CASTRDRGSDTQYF
TRBJ2-5,TRBV6-5,NA,NA,TGTGCCAGCAGCCGAACTGGGGGGGAGACCCAGTACTTC,CASSRTGGETQYF
TRBJ2-3,TRBV7-3,TRBD2,NA,TGTGCCAGCAGCCCGATTAGCGGGAGCGAGATAGATACGCAGTATTTT,CASSPISGSEIDTQYF
TRBJ2-7,TRBV5-1,TRBD1,NA,TGCGCCAGCAGTTTGATGCCGGGACAGGGGCATCTCTACGAGCAGTACTTC,CASSLMPGQGHLYEQYF
TRBJ1-4,TRBV5-1,NA,once,TGCGCCAGCAGCTTTGACACCGGGGGGGAAAAACTGTTTTTT,CASSFDTGGEKLFF